A selection of T cell receptor beta chains follows, all from one sample in a study of cytomegalovirus exposure and HLA in healthy donors. Profiling relied on immunoSEQ multiplex PCR, and the TCRdb table lists in-frame clones only, not all of them. The data contain some 170,000 clones, around three quarters of them singletons. The sequencing sample was made of PBMCs. The origin of the receptors is a man aged 30 to 45 in good health and CMV-seropositive. Each CDR3 is given with its conserved first and last residue. The D gene is left open where the match is weak. Only some rows state a clone size, as once, few, many or a class for expanded clones.

J	size	V	D	length	DNA	CDR3
TRBJ2-5	once	TRBV6-6	.	14	TGTGCCAGCAGTTCGTCCTACCGTCGGGAGACCCAGTACTTC	CASSSSYRRETQYF
TRBJ2-7	.	TRBV6-4	TRBD2	13	TGTGCCAGCAGTCCCTCCTGGGGGGGCGAGCAGTACTTC	CASSPSWGGEQYF
TRBJ2-5	.	TRBV28	.	15	TGTGCCAGCAGTTTGGATACAGGGCCCCAAGAGACCCAGTACTTC	CASSLDTGPQETQYF
TRBJ1-1	.	TRBV18	TRBD1	18	TGTGCCAGCTCACCCCCCGGGACAGGGCGGAAATTTAACACTGAAGCTTTCTTT	CASSPPGTGRKFNTEAFF
TRBJ2-6	.	TRBV5-1	TRBD1	16	TGCGCCAGCAGAGATATCAGGGGGTACGGGGCCAACGTCCTGACTTTC	CASRDIRGYGANVLTF
TRBJ1-6	.	TRBV7-2	.	13	TGTGCCAGCAGCTTCCCCGGAGATTCACCCCTCCACTTT	CASSFPGDSPLHF
TRBJ2-3	.	TRBV19	.	14	TGTGCCGTTCAGGGCCTGGGTAGAACAGATACGCAGTATTTT	CAVQGLGRTDTQYF
TRBJ2-6	few	TRBV6-6	TRBD1	15	TGTGCCAGCAGTCACACAGGGGTAGGGGCCAACGTCCTGACTTTC	CASSHTGVGANVLTF
TRBJ2-6	.	TRBV27	.	12	TGTGCCAGCAGCCAGGAGGCCAACGTCCTGACTTTC	CASSQEANVLTF
TRBJ2-1	.	TRBV7-9	TRBD1	15	TGTGCCAGCAGCTTGGTCGGGACAGGAGGTGGTGAGCAGTTCTTC	CASSLVGTGGGEQFF
TRBJ2-1	.	TRBV7-9	TRBD2	15	TGTGCCAGCAGCTCCGGCCAGCGGGGGTTTGATGAGCAGTTCTTC	CASSSGQRGFDEQFF
TRBJ1-2	.	TRBV29-1	TRBD1	14	TGCAGCGTCCGCTCAGGGGGCTACTTCTATGGCTACACCTTC	CSVRSGGYFYGYTF
TRBJ1-2	once	TRBV2	.	15	TGTGCCAGCAGTGGAGAGGGTGGCCCCGGAGATGGCTACACCTTC	CASSGEGGPGDGYTF
TRBJ2-2	once	TRBV5-1	.	14	TGCGCCAGCAGCTTGCGCGGGAACACCGGGGAGCTGTTTTTT	CASSLRGNTGELFF